The clone carrying this TCR beta chain was detected only a few times. The CDR3 is made up of 15 amino acids. Germline assignment: CDR1 KGHSH and CDR2 LQKENI. V was clipped by 2 bases and J by 5 bases, with 15 bases between them. Combining a sample-barcoded 5' primer with a J-beta primer mix, a second PCR ran for about 7 to 12 cycles. TCRdb independently ran MiXCR on the 5' RACE reads; one entry per CDR3 protein. The table shows just over 1 million distinct CDR3 sequences, with 40% to 50% occurring only once. Total RNA amounts of at least 6 micrograms were extracted per sample. This sample was included in a study of blood T cells in healthy people across ages.

The material sequenced was blood. This sequence was found in a woman in her fifties or sixties in good health. V and J are TRBV18 and TRBJ2-5; the D gene could be TRBD1 or TRBD2 (6 bases each). The CDR3 nucleotides are TGTGCCAGCTCACCAGGAGGGGGAGGTGAGGAGACCCAGTACTTC. It encodes CASSPGGGGEETQYF.